This T cell receptor (beta chain) appears in the sequencing data of a study of blood T cell repertoires in COVID-19. About the research overall: The United States, Italy and Spain provided the acute and convalescent COVID-19 samples. The cDNA or gDNA used as material had been derived from T cells, B-cell-depleted T cells, or PBMCs.

Authors' methods: Estimation of nucleated cell counts was performed using reference gene primer amplification. This table comes from immunoSEQ multiplex PCR, and its TCRdb copy is limited to in-frame clones, with some not included. Clone size and the V and J calls come from that table; the DNA yielded D and trimming. The repertoire holds 120,000 to 150,000 clones, with about 87% as singletons. The germline gives CDR1 LGHNA, CDR2 YSLEER. This CDR3 comprises 16 residues. The ends lost 0 bases at V and 2 bases at J; junction bases unmatched: 7. This chain joins TRBV4-3 and TRBJ2-7; 7 bases line up with TRBD1. The sequencing input was peripheral blood. The TCR was taken from a human donor in a cohort sampled during active COVID-19. The CDR3 region is CASSQDGTGDPYEQYF. DNA of the CDR3: TGCGCCAGCAGCCAAGATGGCACAGGGGACCCCTACGAGCAGTACTTC.